Sequencing of this T cell receptor (beta chain) was carried out in a study of blood T cell repertoires in COVID-19. This CDR3 contains 13 residues. Per germline, CDR1 SQVTM and CDR2 ANQGSEA. The J segment lost 1 base and the V segment lost 8 bases, leaving 6 bases of the junction unmatched. TCRdb's copy holds only in-frame clones and misses some; the assay was immunoSEQ multiplex PCR. The repertoire has hundreds of thousands of clones, around 80% of them found once; the top ten carry roughly 4%. The TCR comes from a woman in her thirties or forties with active or convalescent COVID-19. The J gene is TRBJ1-1, the V gene TRBV29-1; 8 bases line up with TRBD1. Source material: peripheral blood. The CDR3 DNA reads as TGCAGCTTGACAGGGGAAGGGAACACTGAAGCTTTCTTT. Amino acid sequence: CSLTGEGNTEAFF.